Listed here are 28 T cell receptor beta chains from one sample, sequenced in a study of OX40 agonist ivuxolimab in advanced cancers. Sequencing used immunoSEQ multiplex PCR; TCRdb keeps in-frame clones, though not all of them. The repertoire holds about 53,000 clones, with 85% to 90% as singletons. The material sequenced was CD4+ or CD8+ T cells sorted from blood, taken in a trial of the OX40 agonist ivuxolimab. Receptors originate from an adult with an advanced solid tumor such as melanoma, head and neck, liver or kidney cancer.

The chain uses TRBV7-8 and TRBJ2-7; D is undetermined. Between the trimmed V and J ends, which lost 2 bases and 6 bases, there was a span of 8 bases. Germline V gives CDR1 SGHVS, CDR2 FQNEAQ. The CDR3 totals 12 residues. The CDR3 loop reads CASSLFKGEQYF. The CDR3 coding sequence is TGTGCCAGCAGCTTATTTAAGGGCGAGCAGTACTTC.

This sequence joins TRBV6-1 and TRBJ1-3; D possibly corresponds to TRBD1 (5 bases). Germline CDR1 reads MNHNS; CDR2 reads SASEGT. The germline V and J ends were trimmed by 2 bases and 1 base, with 12 bases remaining between them. There are 16 residues in the CDR3. This chain's CDR3 is CASSESWGYSGNTIYF. For the CDR3, the DNA is TGTGCCAGCAGTGAATCCTGGGGCTATTCTGGAAACACCATATATTTT.

The V call is TRBV6-4, the J call TRBJ2-2; D not certain. Germline V lookup: CDR1 MRHNA, CDR2 SNTAGT. The CDR3 runs to 14 residues. Trimming removed 6 bases at V and 4 bases at J, with 12 bases between. The CDR3 protein is CASSKESGTGELFF. CDR3 sequence (DNA): TGTGCCAGCAGCAAGGAGTCGGGCACCGGGGAGCTGTTTTTT.

The chain carries TRBV9 and TRBJ1-1; D is perhaps TRBD1 (6 bases). The CDR3 spans 13 residues. Looked up from germline, CDR1 is SGDLS and CDR2 is YYNGEE. The V end lost 3 bases, the J end lost 6 bases, and 12 bases lay between the germline ends. The CDR3 is CASSANGQSEAFF. The CDR3, as DNA: TGTGCCAGCAGCGCCAATGGACAGTCTGAAGCTTTCTTT. The complete variable domain, with remaining parts taken from reference TRBV9 and TRBJ1-1, reads DSGVTQTPKHLITATGQRVTLRCSPRSGDLSVYWYQQSLDQGLQFLIQYYNGEERAKGNILERFSAQQFPDLHSELNLSSLELGDSALYFCASSANGQSEAFFGQGTRLTVV.

This clone was seen just once. The chain combines TRBV28 with TRBJ1-1; D ambiguous. Germline V lookup: CDR1 MDHEN, CDR2 SYDVKM. The CDR3 extends over 13 amino acids. Trimming pared 6 bases from V and 1 base from J, leaving 9 bases between. In nucleotides, the CDR3 is TGTGCCAGCAGCTCCCACTGGAACACTGAAGCTTTCTTT. Translation: CASSSHWNTEAFF.

This chain uses TRBV4-2 with TRBJ2-1; 8 bases fit TRBD1. CDR3 length equals 17 residues. V lost 4 bases and J lost 0; bases outside the gene matches: 8. The V gene's germline CDR1 is LGHNA and CDR2 YNFKEQ. CDR3 nucleotides: TGTGCCAGCAGCCGAGCCACCGGGACAGGCTCCTACAATGAGCAGTTCTTC. It translates to CASSRATGTGSYNEQFF.

This clone was counted between two and nine times. The chain has TRBV30 and TRBJ2-1, with D unresolved. The CDR3 contains 13 residues. V dropped 1 base and J dropped 8 bases, with 12 bases sitting between them. Per germline, CDR1 GTSNPN and CDR2 SVGIG (reference sequence). CDR3: CAWSERVLDEQFF. CDR3 DNA sequence: TGTGCCTGGAGTGAGAGAGTTTTGGATGAGCAGTTCTTC.

V is TRBV19 and J is TRBJ1-2, with 8 bases lining up with TRBD1. Germline V gene lookup returns CDR1 LNHDA and CDR2 SQIVND (reference sequence). The length of the CDR3 is 17 residues. Trimming cost V 4 bases and J 3 bases; bases outside gene matches: 13. The DNA for the CDR3 is TGTGCCAGTAGTAGTCGGGTCCCCGGACAGGGACACTATGGCTACACCTTC. Translation: CASSSRVPGQGHYGYTF.

V is TRBV7-3 and J is TRBJ1-1; 7 positions match TRBD1. The CDR3 covers 13 residues. The germline CDR1 and CDR2 sequences are SGHTA and FQGTGA. V lost 8 bases and J lost 5; bases outside the gene matches: 8. The CDR3 nucleotides are TGTGCCAGCGGCCGACAACAGGGGACTGAAGCTTTCTTT. Its translation is CASGRQQGTEAFF.

This chain joins TRBV6-1 and TRBJ1-4; D is ambiguous. Germline CDR1 and CDR2: MNHNS and SASEGT. V was trimmed by 5 bases and J by 0 bases, leaving 4 bases between them. The CDR3 has 13 amino acids. DNA for the CDR3: TGTGCCAGCAGTTCAACAACTAATGAAAAACTGTTTTTT. Amino acids: CASSSTTNEKLFF.

The chain carries TRBV5-4 and TRBJ1-2; 7 bases are a match to TRBD1. Germline loops: CDR1 SGHNT, CDR2 YYREEE (reference sequence). The CDR3 runs 16 residues. V lost 4 bases, J lost 4 bases, and 13 bases stayed unmatched. CDR3 nucleotide sequence: TGTGCCAGCAGCGTATTTGGACAGGCAAACCTCTATGGCTACACCTTC. Amino acid sequence: CASSVFGQANLYGYTF.

The gene calls are TRBV19 and TRBJ1-2; D uncertain. Germline V CDR1 and CDR2: LNHDA, SQIVND (reference sequence). The germline V and J ends were trimmed by 4 bases and 8 bases, with 11 bases remaining between them. The CDR3 runs 12 residues. Here the CDR3 DNA reads TGTGCCAGTAGTAAAGGCGGGCTCGGCTACACCTTC. This encodes CASSKGGLGYTF.

V and J are TRBV19 and TRBJ1-5; 9 positions agree with TRBD1. The CDR3 totals 15 residues. The V segment lost 5 bases and the J segment 7 bases; nucleotides outside the gene matches: 9. Germline V gene data show CDR1 as LNHDA and CDR2 as SQIVND (reference sequence). CDR3 residues: CASSPDRGAGQPQHF. CDR3 sequence (DNA): TGTGCCAGTAGTCCGGACAGGGGAGCTGGGCAGCCCCAGCATTTT.

This clone has just one count. This chain joins TRBV7-8 and TRBJ1-5; tentatively, D is TRBD1 (5 bases). This CDR3 spans 12 amino acids. The V end was cut by 1 base, the J end by 9 bases, with 7 bases between. Per the germline V gene, CDR1 is SGHVS and CDR2 is FQNEAQ. CDR3 loop: CASSLVGGPQHF. The DNA of the CDR3 is TGTGCCAGCAGCTTAGTTGGGGGGCCCCAGCATTTT.

The chain recombines TRBV30 with TRBJ2-1; D not certain. The germline CDR1 and CDR2 sequences are GTSNPN and SVGIG (reference sequence). Between the trimmed V and J ends, which lost 0 bases and 4 bases, there was a span of 7 bases. The CDR3 has 13 amino acids. For the CDR3, the DNA is TGTGCCTGGAGTGTAGACATTTACAATGAGCAGTTCTTC. Protein sequence: CAWSVDIYNEQFF.

The rearrangement joins TRBV29-1 to TRBJ1-2; 9 nucleotides agree with TRBD1. This CDR3 region has 10 residues. CDR1 SQVTM and CDR2 ANQGSEA come from the germline V gene. After removal of 6 bases from V and 10 bases from J, the junction contained 3 bases not matched to a gene. The CDR3, as DNA: TGCAGCGTGGGACAGGGTGACTACACCTTC. Residues: CSVGQGDYTF.

This chain joins TRBV27 and TRBJ2-3, with unresolved D. The V gene lost 6 bases and the J gene lost 2 bases, with 18 bases spanning the gap. The germline V gene encodes CDR1 MNHEY and CDR2 SMNVEV (reference sequence). The CDR3 is 16 amino acids. The CDR3 loop reads CASRRLDGAFTDTQYF. The CDR3 DNA follows: TGTGCCAGCAGACGATTGGACGGAGCCTTCACAGATACGCAGTATTTT.

This clone appeared once. This chain's CDR3 is CASSIVSRDGEKLFF. Here the CDR3 DNA reads TGTGCCAGTAGTATAGTATCCAGGGATGGCGAAAAACTGTTTTTT. The genes are TRBV19 and TRBJ1-4, with D possibly matching TRBD1 (5 bases). Trimming cost V 1 base and J 8 bases, with 14 bases left between them. The CDR3 runs to 15 residues. Germline lookup yields CDR1 LNHDA and CDR2 SQIVND (reference sequence).

This clone has a single count. Relative to the germline gene, one junction end is altered; a read error may explain this. The chain has TRBV2 and TRBJ2-1; D may be TRBD1 (7 bases). The CDR3 runs to 15 residues. The germline gives CDR1 SNHLY, CDR2 FYNNEI. CDR3 sequence reads: CASSEAVLETTGRIF. CDR3 nucleotides: TGTGCCAGCAGTGAAGCAGTACTCGAGACGACAGGGAGGATCTTC.

The rearrangement links TRBV6-6 to TRBJ2-1; 8 nucleotides line up with TRBD2. The V gene's germline CDR1 is MNHNY and CDR2 SVGAGI (reference sequence). V trimming: 8 bases; J trimming: 4 bases; junction bases outside the gene matches: 7. The CDR3 totals 14 residues. The CDR3 spells CASEAGANYNEQFF. In DNA form, the CDR3 reads TGTGCCAGCGAAGCGGGGGCGAATTACAATGAGCAGTTCTTC.

The chain recombines TRBV19 with TRBJ1-1; no clear D. Trimming removed 7 bases at V and 0 bases at J, with 15 bases between. This CDR3 is 15 amino acids long. CDR1 is LNHDA and CDR2 is SQIVND in the germline V gene (reference sequence). The CDR3 nucleotides are TGTGCCAGTACTAAAGGAATCGGGTTGAACACTGAAGCTTTCTTT. Protein: CASTKGIGLNTEAFF. Filled out from reference TRBV19 and TRBJ1-1, the complete variable domain reads DGGITQSPKYLFRKEGQNVTLSCEQNLNHDAMYWYRQDPGQGLRLIYYSQIVNDFQKGDIAEGYSVSREKKESFPLTVTSAQKNPTAFYLCASTKGIGLNTEAFFGQGTRLTVV.

This clone was seen a handful of times. The genes are TRBV7-2 and TRBJ1-5; D may be TRBD1 (6 bases). The CDR3 spans 14 residues. From germline, CDR1 is SGHTA and CDR2 FQGNSA. The V and J ends lost 1 base and 6 bases respectively, with 10 bases between them. This chain's CDR3 is CASSLGRGGQPQHF. In DNA form, the CDR3 reads TGTGCCAGCAGCTTAGGCCGAGGGGGTCAGCCCCAGCATTTT.

The chain joins TRBV9 to TRBJ2-2; the match to TRBD1 covers 7 bases. The CDR3 totals 14 residues. The J segment lost 6 bases and the V segment lost 4 bases, leaving 6 bases of the junction unmatched. Per the germline V gene, CDR1 is SGDLS and CDR2 is YYNGEE. The CDR3 DNA is TGTGCCAGCAGCATACAGGGGAGTTCCGGGGAGCTGTTTTTT. This codes for CASSIQGSSGELFF.

V gene TRBV30 combines with J gene TRBJ1-2; D unclear. V was cut by 0 bases and J by 8 bases, with 13 bases left in between. The CDR3 loop spans 13 amino acids. Germline values: CDR1 GTSNPN, CDR2 SVGIG (reference sequence). CDR3 amino acids: CAWSVLPPYGYTF. The CDR3 region has the DNA TGTGCCTGGAGTGTTTTACCCCCATACGGCTACACCTTC. Full variable domain (remainder filled in from reference TRBV30 and TRBJ1-2): SQTIHQWPATLVQPVGSPLSLECTVEGTSNPNLYWYRQAAGRGLQLLFYSVGIGQISSEVPQNLSASRPQDRQFILSSKKLLLSDSGFYLCAWSVLPPYGYTFGSGTRLTVV.

The chain carries TRBV28 and TRBJ1-4; 8 nucleotides agree with TRBD1. V was pared by 6 bases and J by 8 bases, with 8 bases of the junction left unmatched. Germline lookup yields CDR1 MDHEN and CDR2 SYDVKM. CDR3 length equals 14 residues. CDR3 sequence (DNA): TGTGCCAGCAGCCATGGACAGGGAGGCGAAAAACTGTTTTTT. As protein: CASSHGQGGEKLFF.

The V call is TRBV2, the J call TRBJ1-2; the match to TRBD1 covers 9 bases. This CDR3 spans 14 amino acids. J gave up 7 bases and V 10 bases, and 13 bases lay outside the gene matches. Germline V CDR1 and CDR2: SNHLY, FYNNEI. DNA of the CDR3: TGTGCCACCTTACTAGACAGGGGGGACCGTGGCTACACCTTC. It translates to CATLLDRGDRGYTF. The variable domain in full, completed from reference TRBV2 and TRBJ1-2, reads EPEVTQTPSHQVTQMGQEVILRCVPISNHLYFYWYRQILGQKVEFLVSFYNNEISEKSEIFDDQFSVERPDGSNFTLKIRSTKLEDSAMYFCATLLDRGDRGYTFGSGTRLTVV.

This chain uses TRBV30 with TRBJ1-1, with D possibly TRBD1 on 6 matching bases. The CDR3 is 14 amino acids. Germline V gene sequence: CDR1 GTSNPN, CDR2 SVGIG (reference sequence). The V end lost 6 bases, the J end lost 1 base, and 15 bases lay between the germline ends. The CDR3 region is CACEGGETNTEAFF. The CDR3 DNA is TGTGCCTGTGAGGGGGGGGAAACGAACACTGAAGCTTTCTTT.

The V call is TRBV10-1, the J call TRBJ2-1; a weak D match, TRBD1 (6 bases). The CDR3 length is 15 residues. CDR1 is WNHNN, CDR2 SYGVQD, per germline (reference sequence). V dropped 3 bases and J dropped 4 bases, with 13 bases sitting between them. The CDR3 is CASSDLGTPYNEQFF. Here the CDR3 DNA reads TGCGCCAGCAGTGATTTGGGGACACCGTACAATGAGCAGTTCTTC.